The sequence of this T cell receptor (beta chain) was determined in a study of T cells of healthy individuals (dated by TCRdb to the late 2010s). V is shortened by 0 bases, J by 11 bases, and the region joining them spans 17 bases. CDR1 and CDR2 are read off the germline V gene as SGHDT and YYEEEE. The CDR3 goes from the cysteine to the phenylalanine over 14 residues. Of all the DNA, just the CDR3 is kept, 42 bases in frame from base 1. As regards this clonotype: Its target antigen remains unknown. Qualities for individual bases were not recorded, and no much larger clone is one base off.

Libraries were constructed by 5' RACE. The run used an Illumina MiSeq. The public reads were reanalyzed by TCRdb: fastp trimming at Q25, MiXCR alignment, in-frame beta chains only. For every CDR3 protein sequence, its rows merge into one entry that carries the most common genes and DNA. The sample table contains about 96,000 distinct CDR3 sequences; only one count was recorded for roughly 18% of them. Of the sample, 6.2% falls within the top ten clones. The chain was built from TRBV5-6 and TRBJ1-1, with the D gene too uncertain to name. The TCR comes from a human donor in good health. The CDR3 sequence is CASSLADRRFQAFF. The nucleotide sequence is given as TGTGCCAGCAGCTTGGCCGATCGCCGTTTCCAGGCTTTCTTT.